This is a list of T cell receptor beta chains from one sample in a study of blood T cells in healthy people across ages. One entry per CDR3 protein results from TCRdb running MiXCR on the 5' RACE reads. This table holds about 1.6 million distinct CDR3 sequences, roughly 30% found once. Sequencing was done on a sample of blood. Receptor source: a woman in her twenties or thirties in good health. Both conserved end residues are part of each CDR3. D genes are given only for firm matches. Clone size is stated in some rows and not others, as once, few, many or a class when expanded.

D gene: -; J gene: TRBJ2-5; clone size: -; V gene: TRBV13; CDR3 DNA: TGTGCCAGCAGCTCCCGGGCCCTCGGGGAGACCCAGTACTTC; CDR3 protein: CASSSRALGETQYF
D gene: TRBD2; J gene: TRBJ2-7; clone size: -; V gene: TRBV7-9; CDR3 DNA: TGTGCCAGCAGCTTAGAGGCGGGAGAGAACTACGAGCAGTACTTC; CDR3 protein: CASSLEAGENYEQYF
D gene: -; J gene: TRBJ2-4; clone size: -; V gene: TRBV7-3; CDR3 DNA: TGTGCCAGCAGCTTAAACACGGGGGCTAGAAACATTCAGTACTTC; CDR3 protein: CASSLNTGARNIQYF
D gene: -; J gene: TRBJ2-3; clone size: few; V gene: TRBV20-1; CDR3 DNA: TGCAGTGCTAGAGAGGGGGGTCGAGGAGTCTGGGGCACAGATACGCAGTATTTT; CDR3 protein: CSAREGGRGVWGTDTQYF
D gene: -; J gene: TRBJ2-1; clone size: many; V gene: TRBV7-9; CDR3 DNA: TGTGCCAGCAGCTCGCCTGGGGCTTACAATGAGCAGTTCTTC; CDR3 protein: CASSSPGAYNEQFF
D gene: -; J gene: TRBJ2-7; clone size: -; V gene: TRBV5-1; CDR3 DNA: TGCGCCAGCAGCTATGACCACCGCTCCTACGAGCAGTACTTC; CDR3 protein: CASSYDHRSYEQYF
D gene: TRBD1; J gene: TRBJ1-5; clone size: -; V gene: TRBV6-1; CDR3 DNA: TGTGCCAGTTTGGACAGGGGGCATCAGCCCCAGCATTTT; CDR3 protein: CASLDRGHQPQHF
D gene: TRBD1; J gene: TRBJ1-6; clone size: many; V gene: TRBV28; CDR3 DNA: TGTGCCAGCAGTGGGACAGCTAATTCACCCCTCCACTTT; CDR3 protein: CASSGTANSPLHF
D gene: TRBD2; J gene: TRBJ2-1; clone size: few; V gene: TRBV7-3; CDR3 DNA: TGTGCCAGCAGTTATAGCGGGAGCTCTTTCAATGAGCAGTTCTTC; CDR3 protein: CASSYSGSSFNEQFF
D gene: -; J gene: TRBJ2-3; clone size: once; V gene: TRBV9; CDR3 DNA: TGTGCCAGCAGCCAAAAGCAAGGAACCACAGATACGCAGTATTTT; CDR3 protein: CASSQKQGTTDTQYF
D gene: TRBD1; J gene: TRBJ2-7; clone size: -; V gene: TRBV5-1; CDR3 DNA: TGCGCCAGCAGCACCGGACAGGGGATGCGCGAGCAGTACTTC; CDR3 protein: CASSTGQGMREQYF
D gene: -; J gene: TRBJ2-7; clone size: few; V gene: TRBV7-9; CDR3 DNA: TGTGCCAGCAGCCGGCTCCTGACCTACGAGCAGTACTTC; CDR3 protein: CASSRLLTYEQYF
D gene: -; J gene: TRBJ1-2; clone size: -; V gene: TRBV20-1; CDR3 DNA: TGCAGTGCTAGGACAGCAACTAACTATGGCTACACCTTC; CDR3 protein: CSARTATNYGYTF
D gene: TRBD2; J gene: TRBJ2-3; clone size: -; V gene: TRBV7-9; CDR3 DNA: TGTGCCAGCAGCTTTGACGGCGGGGGGCACTTCGGGGATACGCAGTATTTT; CDR3 protein: CASSFDGGGHFGDTQYF
D gene: TRBD2; J gene: TRBJ2-7; clone size: -; V gene: TRBV3-1; CDR3 DNA: TGTGCCAGCAGCGAAGTGTTCGCGGGAGGTCCTTCTGGGAACTACGAGCAGTACTTC; CDR3 protein: CASSEVFAGGPSGNYEQYF
D gene: TRBD1; J gene: TRBJ2-5; clone size: few; V gene: TRBV7-3; CDR3 DNA: TGTGCCAGCAGCCGAGGGGGCTGGGAGACCCAGTACTTC; CDR3 protein: CASSRGGWETQYF
D gene: TRBD1; J gene: TRBJ1-6; clone size: few; V gene: TRBV27; CDR3 DNA: TGTGCCAGCAAGCCGGGACAGGATAATTCACCCCTCCACTTT; CDR3 protein: CASKPGQDNSPLHF
D gene: TRBD2; J gene: TRBJ2-5; clone size: few; V gene: TRBV20-1; CDR3 DNA: TGCAGTGCAAGGCTGACTAGCGGGGGCCAGTACTTC; CDR3 protein: CSARLTSGGQYF
D gene: -; J gene: TRBJ2-1; clone size: -; V gene: TRBV7-2; CDR3 DNA: TGTGCCAGCAGCTCCTCACGGGGGTATGAGCAGTTCTTC; CDR3 protein: CASSSSRGYEQFF
D gene: -; J gene: TRBJ1-1; clone size: once; V gene: TRBV18; CDR3 DNA: TGTGCCAGCTCACCATCCTGGGGTATTGAGAACACTGAAGCTTTCTTT; CDR3 protein: CASSPSWGIENTEAFF
D gene: TRBD1; J gene: TRBJ1-2; clone size: few; V gene: TRBV29-1; CDR3 DNA: TGCAGCGTCGACGGGACAGCGAGTGGCTACACCTTC; CDR3 protein: CSVDGTASGYTF
D gene: -; J gene: TRBJ1-1; clone size: -; V gene: TRBV29-1; CDR3 DNA: TGCAGCGTTGACTCAGAGATCTTGGGGGCTGAAGCTTTCTTT; CDR3 protein: CSVDSEILGAEAFF
D gene: -; J gene: TRBJ2-1; clone size: -; V gene: TRBV7-9; CDR3 DNA: TGTGCCGGCAGCGTAAGGGGGGCCGGGGATTACAATGAGCAGTTCTTC; CDR3 protein: CAGSVRGAGDYNEQFF
D gene: TRBD1; J gene: TRBJ2-1; clone size: many; V gene: TRBV10-2; CDR3 DNA: TGCGCCAGCAAACAGGGGAGCTCCTACAATGAGCAGTTCTTC; CDR3 protein: CASKQGSSYNEQFF
D gene: TRBD2; J gene: TRBJ2-5; clone size: many; V gene: TRBV20-1; CDR3 DNA: TGCAGTGCACTACTAGCGGTTCCCGGGGAGACCCAGTACTTC; CDR3 protein: CSALLAVPGETQYF
D gene: -; J gene: TRBJ2-7; clone size: -; V gene: TRBV6-1; CDR3 DNA: TGTGCCCTATCCCCGTTGCGGGACTACGAGCAGTACTTC; CDR3 protein: CALSPLRDYEQYF
D gene: -; J gene: TRBJ2-2; clone size: -; V gene: TRBV6-6; CDR3 DNA: TGTGCCAGCAGCCAACCTCCTCTCCCCGAGCTGTTTTTT; CDR3 protein: CASSQPPLPELFF
D gene: TRBD1; J gene: TRBJ2-7; clone size: -; V gene: TRBV20-1; CDR3 DNA: TGCAGTGCTAGACAGGGGGTTGAGCAGTACTTC; CDR3 protein: CSARQGVEQYF
D gene: -; J gene: TRBJ2-5; clone size: many; V gene: TRBV30; CDR3 DNA: TGTGCCTGGAGTGTAAGGGGTAGCAAGACCCAGTACTTC; CDR3 protein: CAWSVRGSKTQYF
D gene: -; J gene: TRBJ2-5; clone size: few; V gene: TRBV9; CDR3 DNA: TGTGCCAGCAGCGTAGAAGGCAGGGAAGAAGAGACCCAGTACTTC; CDR3 protein: CASSVEGREEETQYF
D gene: -; J gene: TRBJ1-2; clone size: once; V gene: TRBV20-1; CDR3 DNA: TGCAGTGCTAGAGGAGGGATTTGGAGTGGCTACACCTTC; CDR3 protein: CSARGGIWSGYTF
D gene: -; J gene: TRBJ2-4; clone size: -; V gene: TRBV12-3/TRBV12-4; CDR3 DNA: TGTGCCAGCAGCTATGGATGGGACGGGGTGGGCAAAAACATTCAGTACTTC; CDR3 protein: CASSYGWDGVGKNIQYF
D gene: TRBD2; J gene: TRBJ2-3; clone size: once; V gene: TRBV20-1; CDR3 DNA: TGCAGTGCTAGAGACAGCGGGAGCGCAGATACGCAGTATTTT; CDR3 protein: CSARDSGSADTQYF
D gene: TRBD1; J gene: TRBJ2-1; clone size: few; V gene: TRBV20-1; CDR3 DNA: TGCAGTGCTGCCGGGACAGGGGGCAATGAGCAGTTCTTC; CDR3 protein: CSAAGTGGNEQFF
D gene: -; J gene: TRBJ2-5; clone size: -; V gene: TRBV20-1; CDR3 DNA: TGCAGTGCTAGTGGCCTAGTAAACAGAGACCAAGAGACCCAGTACTTC; CDR3 protein: CSASGLVNRDQETQYF
D gene: -; J gene: TRBJ1-2; clone size: -; V gene: TRBV11-1; CDR3 DNA: TGTGCCAGCAGCTCCCAGGGAAATTGGGGCTACACCTTC; CDR3 protein: CASSSQGNWGYTF
D gene: -; J gene: TRBJ2-7; clone size: few; V gene: TRBV7-2; CDR3 DNA: TGTGCCAGCAGCTTAGAAGATACGGGAGCTCCAATGTTGTACGAGCAGTACTTC; CDR3 protein: CASSLEDTGAPMLYEQYF
D gene: -; J gene: TRBJ2-7; clone size: many; V gene: TRBV7-9; CDR3 DNA: TGTGCCAGCAGCTTAGCGGGGGGAGTCGAGCAGTACTTC; CDR3 protein: CASSLAGGVEQYF
D gene: -; J gene: TRBJ2-7; clone size: -; V gene: TRBV28; CDR3 DNA: TGTGCCAGTAGAACGAAGGGCAGGTACGCCTCCTACGAGCAGTACTTC; CDR3 protein: CASRTKGRYASYEQYF
D gene: -; J gene: TRBJ2-1; clone size: few; V gene: TRBV6-1; CDR3 DNA: TGTGCCAGCAGTGTTTCCGGGGACTTCATTAGTGGTGAGCAGTTCTTC; CDR3 protein: CASSVSGDFISGEQFF
D gene: -; J gene: TRBJ2-3; clone size: -; V gene: TRBV6-1; CDR3 DNA: TGTGCCAGTCGATCGGCGGGAACAGATACGCAGTATTTT; CDR3 protein: CASRSAGTDTQYF
D gene: -; J gene: TRBJ2-7; clone size: few; V gene: TRBV5-1; CDR3 DNA: TGTGCCAGCAGCCTTAGGTCGGGACTCTCCTACGAGCAGTACTTC; CDR3 protein: CASSLRSGLSYEQYF
D gene: -; J gene: TRBJ2-7; clone size: -; V gene: TRBV11-2; CDR3 DNA: TGTGCCAGCAGCTTAGGCGGGGGACAACTCTACGAGCAGTACTTC; CDR3 protein: CASSLGGGQLYEQYF
D gene: -; J gene: TRBJ1-4; clone size: -; V gene: TRBV5-6; CDR3 DNA: TGTGCCAGCAGCCCATGGACAGACAGTAATGAAAAACTGTTTTTT; CDR3 protein: CASSPWTDSNEKLFF
D gene: -; J gene: TRBJ2-1; clone size: -; V gene: TRBV9; CDR3 DNA: TGTGCCAGCAGCGTAGGGGAGTGGACCTCCGACTCCTACAATGAGCAGTTCTTC; CDR3 protein: CASSVGEWTSDSYNEQFF
D gene: -; J gene: TRBJ2-3; clone size: -; V gene: TRBV4-1; CDR3 DNA: TGCGCCAGCAGCCAAGATTGGGGGGGCAGGTGGGAAGATACGCAGTATTTT; CDR3 protein: CASSQDWGGRWEDTQYF
D gene: -; J gene: TRBJ1-5; clone size: -; V gene: TRBV5-8; CDR3 DNA: TGTGCCAGCAGCTTGGCCGACCGTAGGGGCAATCAGCCCCAGCATTTT; CDR3 protein: CASSLADRRGNQPQHF
D gene: TRBD1; J gene: TRBJ2-7; clone size: few; V gene: TRBV15; CDR3 DNA: TGTGCCACCAGCGCAAAGAGGGACAGGAATTCCTACGAGCAGTACTTC; CDR3 protein: CATSAKRDRNSYEQYF
D gene: -; J gene: TRBJ2-3; clone size: -; V gene: TRBV9; CDR3 DNA: TGTGCCAGCAGCGTAGGAAGCACTAGGGGTCCGACGGATACGCAGTATTTT; CDR3 protein: CASSVGSTRGPTDTQYF
D gene: -; J gene: TRBJ1-2; clone size: many; V gene: TRBV4-1; CDR3 DNA: TGCGCCAGCAGCCAAGAACGAGGGTCCTATGGCTACACCTTC; CDR3 protein: CASSQERGSYGYTF
D gene: -; J gene: TRBJ2-7; clone size: few; V gene: TRBV7-3; CDR3 DNA: TGTGCCAGCAGCTTAAACACAGGGCCTCCCTACGAGCAGTACTTC; CDR3 protein: CASSLNTGPPYEQYF
D gene: -; J gene: TRBJ2-1; clone size: -; V gene: TRBV7-9; CDR3 DNA: TGTGCCAGCAGCTTCTATCCTGATAATGAGCAGTTCTTC; CDR3 protein: CASSFYPDNEQFF
D gene: -; J gene: TRBJ2-6; clone size: -; V gene: TRBV12-3/TRBV12-4; CDR3 DNA: TGTGCCAGCAGACAGAGCTCTGGGGCCAACGTCCTGACTTTC; CDR3 protein: CASRQSSGANVLTF
D gene: -; J gene: TRBJ2-3; clone size: many; V gene: TRBV27; CDR3 DNA: TGTGCCAGCAGTTTACAGACCTCTAGCACAGATACGCAGTATTTT; CDR3 protein: CASSLQTSSTDTQYF
D gene: TRBD2; J gene: TRBJ2-1; clone size: -; V gene: TRBV28; CDR3 DNA: TGTGCCAGCAGCCCCCTGTGGGGGGCCGTAGCGGGAGTGCGCAATGAGCAGTTCTTC; CDR3 protein: CASSPLWGAVAGVRNEQFF
D gene: -; J gene: TRBJ2-1; clone size: -; V gene: TRBV7-9; CDR3 DNA: TGTGCCTGCAGTGATCGGAGGAATGAGCAGTTCTTC; CDR3 protein: CACSDRRNEQFF
D gene: -; J gene: TRBJ1-2; clone size: few; V gene: TRBV20-1; CDR3 DNA: TGCAGTGCTAGAGCCGCCGGGTTGGGCAGCTATAACTATGGCTACACCTTC; CDR3 protein: CSARAAGLGSYNYGYTF